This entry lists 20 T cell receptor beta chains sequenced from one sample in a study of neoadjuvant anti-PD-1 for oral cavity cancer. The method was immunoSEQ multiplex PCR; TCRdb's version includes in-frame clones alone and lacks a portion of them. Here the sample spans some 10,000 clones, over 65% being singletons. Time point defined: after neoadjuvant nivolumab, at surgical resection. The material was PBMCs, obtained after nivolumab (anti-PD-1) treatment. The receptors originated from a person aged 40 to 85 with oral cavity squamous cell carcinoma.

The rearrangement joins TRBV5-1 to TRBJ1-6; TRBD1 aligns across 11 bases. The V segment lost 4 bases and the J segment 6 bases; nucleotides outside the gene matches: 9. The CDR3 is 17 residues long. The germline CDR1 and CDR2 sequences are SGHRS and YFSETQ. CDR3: CASSIPTGTGGNSPLHF. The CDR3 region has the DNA TGCGCCAGCAGCATACCGACCGGGACAGGGGGTAATTCACCCCTCCACTTT.

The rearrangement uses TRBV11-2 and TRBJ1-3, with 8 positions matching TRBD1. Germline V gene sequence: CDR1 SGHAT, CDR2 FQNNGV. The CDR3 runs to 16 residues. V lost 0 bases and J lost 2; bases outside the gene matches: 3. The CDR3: CASSLDRGLAGNTIYF. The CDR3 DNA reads TGTGCCAGCAGCTTAGACAGGGGGCTGGCTGGAAACACCATATATTTT. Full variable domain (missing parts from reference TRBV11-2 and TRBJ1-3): EAGVAQSPRYKIIEKRQSVAFWCNPISGHATLYWYQQILGQGPKLLIQFQNNGVVDDSQLPKDRFSAERLKGVDSTLKIQPAKLEDSAVYLCASSLDRGLAGNTIYFGEGSWLTVV.

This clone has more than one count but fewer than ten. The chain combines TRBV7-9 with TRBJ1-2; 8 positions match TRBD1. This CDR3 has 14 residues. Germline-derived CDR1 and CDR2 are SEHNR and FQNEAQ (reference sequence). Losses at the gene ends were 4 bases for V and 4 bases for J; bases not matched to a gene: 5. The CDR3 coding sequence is TGTGCCAGCAGCTGGGGACAGGCGGCCTATGGCTACACCTTC. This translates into CASSWGQAAYGYTF.

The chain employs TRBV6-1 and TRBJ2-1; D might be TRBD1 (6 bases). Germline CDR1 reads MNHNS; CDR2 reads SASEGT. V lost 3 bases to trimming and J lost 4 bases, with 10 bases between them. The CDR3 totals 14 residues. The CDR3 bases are TGTGCCAGCAGTGAGGGGGCAGCTTACAATGAGCAGTTCTTC. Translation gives CASSEGAAYNEQFF.

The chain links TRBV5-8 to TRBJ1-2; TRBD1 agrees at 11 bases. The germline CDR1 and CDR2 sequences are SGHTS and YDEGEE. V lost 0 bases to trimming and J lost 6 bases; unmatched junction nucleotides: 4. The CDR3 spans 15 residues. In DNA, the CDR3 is TGTGCCAGCAGCTTGGCCTGGGACAGGGGGGATGGCTACACCTTC. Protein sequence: CASSLAWDRGDGYTF.

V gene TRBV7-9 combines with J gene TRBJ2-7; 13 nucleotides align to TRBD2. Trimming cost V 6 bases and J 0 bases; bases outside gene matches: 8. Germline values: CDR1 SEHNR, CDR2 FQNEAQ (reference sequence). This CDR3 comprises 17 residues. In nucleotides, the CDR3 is TGTGCCAGCAGAAGGACTAGCGGGAGTGACGGCTCCTACGAGCAGTACTTC. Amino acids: CASRRTSGSDGSYEQYF. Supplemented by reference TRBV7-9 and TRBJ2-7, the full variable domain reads DTGVSQNPRHKITKRGQNVTFRCDPISEHNRLYWYRQTLGQGPEFLTYFQNEAQLEKSRLLSDRFSAERPKGSFSTLEIQRTEQGDSAMYLCASRRTSGSDGSYEQYFGPGTRLTVT.

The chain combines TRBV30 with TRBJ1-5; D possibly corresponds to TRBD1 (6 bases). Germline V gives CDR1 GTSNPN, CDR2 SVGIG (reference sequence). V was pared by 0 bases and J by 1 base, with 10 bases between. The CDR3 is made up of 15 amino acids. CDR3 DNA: TGTGCCTGGAGTGTGGGGGCAATAAGCAATCAGCCCCAGCATTTT. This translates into CAWSVGAISNQPQHF.

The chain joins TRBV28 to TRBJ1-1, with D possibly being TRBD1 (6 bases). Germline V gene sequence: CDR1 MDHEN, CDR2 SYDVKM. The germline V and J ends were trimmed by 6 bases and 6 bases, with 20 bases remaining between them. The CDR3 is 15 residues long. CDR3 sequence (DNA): TGTGCCAGCAGACCGCCCTCGGGGGGGCGGGCTGAAGCTTTCTTT. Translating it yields CASRPPSGGRAEAFF.

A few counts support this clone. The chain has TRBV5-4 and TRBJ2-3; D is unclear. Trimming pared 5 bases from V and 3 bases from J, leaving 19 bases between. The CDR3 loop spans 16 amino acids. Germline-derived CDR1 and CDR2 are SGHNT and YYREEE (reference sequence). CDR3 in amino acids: CASSRVPERRTDTQYF. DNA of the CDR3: TGTGCCAGCAGTCGCGTGCCGGAGAGGCGGACAGATACGCAGTATTTT.

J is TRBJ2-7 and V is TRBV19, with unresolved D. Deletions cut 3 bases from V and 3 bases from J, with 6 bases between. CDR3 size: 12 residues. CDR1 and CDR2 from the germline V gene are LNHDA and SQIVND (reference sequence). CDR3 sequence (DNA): TGTGCCAGTAGTATGAATGGCTACGAGCAGTACTTC. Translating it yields CASSMNGYEQYF.

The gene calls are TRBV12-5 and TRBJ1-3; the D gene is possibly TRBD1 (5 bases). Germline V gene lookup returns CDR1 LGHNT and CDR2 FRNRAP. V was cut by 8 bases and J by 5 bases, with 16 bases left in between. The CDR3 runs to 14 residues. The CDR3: CASRSRAKRNTIYF. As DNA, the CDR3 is TGTGCTAGTCGGTCCAGGGCGAAAAGAAACACCATATATTTT.

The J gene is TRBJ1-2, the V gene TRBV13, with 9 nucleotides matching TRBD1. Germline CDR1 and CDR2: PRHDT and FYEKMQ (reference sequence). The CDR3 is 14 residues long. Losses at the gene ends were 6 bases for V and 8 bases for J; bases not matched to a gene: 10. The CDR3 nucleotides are TGTGCCAGCAGGGCAAGGACAGGGGTACCGGGCTACACCTTC. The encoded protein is CASRARTGVPGYTF.

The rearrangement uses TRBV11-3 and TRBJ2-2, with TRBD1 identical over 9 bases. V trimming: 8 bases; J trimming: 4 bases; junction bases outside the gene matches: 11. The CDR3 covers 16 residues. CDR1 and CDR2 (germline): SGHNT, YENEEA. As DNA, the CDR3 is TGTGCCAGCTCCTTGGGGGGACAGGGCTTCACCGGGGAGCTGTTTTTT. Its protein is CASSLGGQGFTGELFF.

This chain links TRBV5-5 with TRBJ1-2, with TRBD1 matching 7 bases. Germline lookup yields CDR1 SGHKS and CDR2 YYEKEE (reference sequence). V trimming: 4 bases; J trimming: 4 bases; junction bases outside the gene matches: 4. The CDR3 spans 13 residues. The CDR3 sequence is CASSRGQVYGYTF. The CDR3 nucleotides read TGTGCCAGCAGCCGAGGACAGGTCTATGGCTACACCTTC.

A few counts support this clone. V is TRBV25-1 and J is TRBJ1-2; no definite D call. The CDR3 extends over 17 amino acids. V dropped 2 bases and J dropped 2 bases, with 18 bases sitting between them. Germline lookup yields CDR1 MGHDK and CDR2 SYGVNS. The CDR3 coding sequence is TGTGCCAGCAGTGAACCCCGGGCTGCGAAAGCAAACTATGGCTACACCTTC. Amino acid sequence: CASSEPRAAKANYGYTF.

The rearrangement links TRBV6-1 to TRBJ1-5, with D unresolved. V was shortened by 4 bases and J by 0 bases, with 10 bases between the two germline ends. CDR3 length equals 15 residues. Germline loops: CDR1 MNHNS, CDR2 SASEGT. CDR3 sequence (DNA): TGTGCCAGCAGTGGCCGGGTCCTTAGCAATCAGCCCCAGCATTTT. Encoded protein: CASSGRVLSNQPQHF.

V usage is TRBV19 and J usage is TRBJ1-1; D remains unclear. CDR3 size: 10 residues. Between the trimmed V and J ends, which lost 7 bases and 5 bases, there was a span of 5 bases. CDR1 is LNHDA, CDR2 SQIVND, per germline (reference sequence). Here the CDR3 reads CASKKTEAFF. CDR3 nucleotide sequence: TGTGCCAGTAAAAAGACTGAAGCTTTCTTT.

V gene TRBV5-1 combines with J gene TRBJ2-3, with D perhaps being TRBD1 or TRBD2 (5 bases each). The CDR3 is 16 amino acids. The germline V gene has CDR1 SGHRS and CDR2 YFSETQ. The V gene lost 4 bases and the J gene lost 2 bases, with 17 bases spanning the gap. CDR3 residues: CASSTRTSLSTDTQYF. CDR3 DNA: TGCGCCAGCAGCACTAGGACATCTCTATCCACAGATACGCAGTATTTT. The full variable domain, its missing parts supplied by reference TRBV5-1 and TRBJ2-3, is KAGVTQTPRYLIKTRGQQVTLSCSPISGHRSVSWYQQTPGQGLQFLFEYFSETQRNKGNFPGRFSGRQFSNSRSEMNVSTLELGDSALYLCASSTRTSLSTDTQYFGPGTRLTVL.

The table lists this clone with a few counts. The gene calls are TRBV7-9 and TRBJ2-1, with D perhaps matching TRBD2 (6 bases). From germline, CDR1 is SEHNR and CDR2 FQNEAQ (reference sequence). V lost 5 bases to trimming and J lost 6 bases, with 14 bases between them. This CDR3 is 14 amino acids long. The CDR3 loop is CASSPNVGGNEQFF. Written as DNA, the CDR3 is TGTGCCAGCAGCCCTAACGTCGGGGGCAATGAGCAGTTCTTC. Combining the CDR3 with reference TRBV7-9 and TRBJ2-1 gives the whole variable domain DTGVSQNPRHKITKRGQNVTFRCDPISEHNRLYWYRQTLGQGPEFLTYFQNEAQLEKSRLLSDRFSAERPKGSFSTLEIQRTEQGDSAMYLCASSPNVGGNEQFFGPGTRLTVL.

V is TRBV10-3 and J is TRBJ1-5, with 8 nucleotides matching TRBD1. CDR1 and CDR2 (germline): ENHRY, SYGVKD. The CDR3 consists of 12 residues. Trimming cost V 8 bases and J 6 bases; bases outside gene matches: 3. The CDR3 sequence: CAIGDRSQPQHF. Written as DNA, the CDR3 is TGTGCCATCGGGGACAGGTCTCAGCCCCAGCATTTT.